The 10 T cell receptor beta chains below come from one sample, sequenced in a study of T cell responses to AZD1222 COVID-19 vaccine. Sequencing used immunoSEQ multiplex PCR; TCRdb keeps in-frame clones, though not all of them. Of roughly 100,000 clones in the sample, 89% were seen once. Specimen: peripheral blood, collected 28 days after the second AZD1222 dose. Receptors originate from an adult who received the AZD1222 COVID-19 vaccine.

The chain recombines TRBV11-2 with TRBJ1-3; no firm D call. Germline V gives CDR1 SGHAT, CDR2 FQNNGV. V gave up 1 base and J gave up 0 bases, with 16 bases separating them. This CDR3 spans 18 amino acids. This CDR3 is CASSLVRLPGYSGNTIYF. CDR3 sequence (DNA): TGTGCCAGCAGCTTAGTAAGGCTTCCTGGGTACTCTGGAAACACCATATATTTT.

The chain carries TRBV28 and TRBJ1-4, with 9 bases identical to TRBD1. Losses at the gene ends were 8 bases for V and 8 bases for J; bases not matched to a gene: 9. The CDR3 covers 14 residues. Germline lookup yields CDR1 MDHEN and CDR2 SYDVKM. The CDR3 DNA reads TGTGCCAGCGCTAGGGACAGGGAGGGCGAAAAACTGTTTTTT. The encoded protein is CASARDREGEKLFF.

The chain employs TRBV6-5 and TRBJ2-7; no clear D. Germline values: CDR1 MNHEY, CDR2 SVGAGI. V was clipped by 0 bases and J by 0 bases, with 12 bases between them. CDR3 size: 16 residues. CDR3 region: CASSYSAYFSSYEQYF. Written as DNA, the CDR3 is TGTGCCAGCAGTTACTCGGCCTACTTTAGCTCCTACGAGCAGTACTTC.

The rearrangement links TRBV7-2 to TRBJ2-3; 11 positions agree with TRBD2. V shed 5 bases and J 0 bases; nucleotides not matched to a gene: 4. Germline V gives CDR1 SGHTA, CDR2 FQGNSA. This CDR3 contains 16 residues. Here the CDR3 DNA reads TGTGCCAGCAGCGGATGGACTAGCGGGAGCACAGATACGCAGTATTTT. It translates to CASSGWTSGSTDTQYF.

This clone was detected only a few times. This sequence joins TRBV28 and TRBJ1-2; 7 bases align to TRBD1. Germline trimming cut 6 bases from V and 2 bases from J; bases unmatched to any gene: 18. CDR3 length: 18 residues. Germline lookup yields CDR1 MDHEN and CDR2 SYDVKM. The chain's CDR3 is CASSGHRGRQGGNYGYTF. The CDR3 nucleotides read TGTGCCAGCAGCGGGCACCGCGGGCGACAGGGAGGGAACTATGGCTACACCTTC.

J is TRBJ2-1 and V is TRBV19; D gene ambiguous. This CDR3 is built from 13 residues. Trimming removed 10 bases from V and 7 bases from J, with 17 bases in between. The germline gives CDR1 LNHDA, CDR2 SQIVND (reference sequence). The CDR3 region is CATSLGNSNEQFF. DNA for the CDR3: TGTGCCACCTCACTGGGAAACTCAAATGAGCAGTTCTTC.

The chain recombines TRBV28 with TRBJ2-7; D is perhaps TRBD2 (5 bases). The CDR3 extends over 17 amino acids. Trimming cost V 4 bases and J 2 bases, with 21 bases left between them. CDR1 MDHEN and CDR2 SYDVKM come from the germline V gene. The CDR3 reads CASSSQPLRGRTYEQYF. In DNA, the CDR3 is TGTGCCAGCAGTTCACAACCCCTTCGAGGGCGTACCTACGAGCAGTACTTC.

CDR3 DNA sequence: TGTGCCAGCAGTAGGACAGGCTTATTTAACTATGGCTACACCTTC. Its protein is CASSRTGLFNYGYTF. The chain recombines TRBV6-5 with TRBJ1-2, with 7 bases fitting TRBD1. The CDR3 spans 15 residues. Unmatched junction bases numbered 7, after V lost 5 bases and J lost 1 base. Germline V lookup: CDR1 MNHEY, CDR2 SVGAGI.

This clone was counted a few times. The chain uses TRBV18 and TRBJ1-4; D call uncertain. Trimming stripped 3 bases from V and 0 bases from J, with 17 bases between. The CDR3 loop spans 18 amino acids. The germline gives CDR1 KGHSH, CDR2 LQKENI. As DNA, the CDR3 is TGTGCCAGCTCACCCTCTCAGCAGACATCAGCAACTAATGAAAAACTGTTTTTT. Translation gives CASSPSQQTSATNEKLFF.

The chain has TRBV6-1 and TRBJ1-5; the D is unclear. Germline values: CDR1 MNHNS, CDR2 SASEGT. V lost 2 bases, J lost 3 bases, and 8 bases lay in between. The CDR3 consists of 14 residues. The CDR3 is CASSERGFNQPQHF. CDR3 DNA sequence: TGTGCCAGCAGTGAAAGAGGCTTCAATCAGCCCCAGCATTTT.